Included here is one TCR beta chain sequence, with context. Deletions cut 3 bases from V and 7 bases from J, with 6 bases between. Germline V gene data show CDR1 as LNHDA and CDR2 as SQIVND (reference sequence). The CDR3 consists of 12 residues. The sample is drawn from a study of technical replicates of blood from a handful of donors. The table came from immunoSEQ multiplex PCR; TCRdb's copy has only in-frame clones and leaves some out. The sample consists of 68,000 or so clones, approximately 97% of them appearing once. The source of this sequence is a human donor in good health. The genes are TRBV19 and TRBJ2-2; unclear D gene. Sequenced sample: T cells isolated from PBMCs. CDR3 protein: CASSIDSGELFF. CDR3 in DNA: TGTGCCAGTAGTATCGATAGCGGGGAGCTGTTTTTT.